The clone carrying this T cell receptor (beta chain) was seen a single time. V was pared by 0 bases and J by 0 bases, with 9 bases of the junction left unmatched. Germline V CDR1 and CDR2: SEHNR, FQNEAQ (reference sequence). The length of the CDR3 is 18 residues. With random hexamers, reverse transcription was performed on about 0.45 to 1 ug of RNA. In TCRdb, the immunoSEQ multiplex PCR reads were re-called with MiXCR into one record per CDR3 protein. Counted here are 130,000 or so distinct CDR3 sequences, 90% to 95% occurring once; the ten biggest clones make up 0.098%. The data are from a study of CD8 T cells in Susac syndrome.

This clonotype was sampled from a human donor in good health. Sequences were obtained from CD4+ T cells from PBMCs. The genes are TRBV7-9 and TRBJ2-3; 7 bases agree with TRBD2. CDR3 in amino acids: CASSLARLAVASTDTQYF. The DNA of the CDR3 is TGTGCCAGCAGCTTAGCCCGGCTAGCGGTCGCTAGCACAGATACGCAGTATTTT.